What follows describes a single T cell receptor beta chain. This record belongs to a study of blood T cell repertoires in COVID-19. The CDR3 runs to 16 residues. V was clipped by 4 bases and J by 8 bases; unmatched bases: 17. CDR1 and CDR2 (germline): SGHKS, YYEKEE (reference sequence). TCRdb keeps only in-frame clones here, not all; method: immunoSEQ multiplex PCR. The sample shows more than 250,000 clones, around nine tenths of them seen only once. This sequence was found in a woman between 25 and 40 years old who had recovered from COVID-19. Sequencing was carried out using PBMCs or T cells enriched from blood (not recorded which). This chain joins TRBV5-5 and TRBJ1-2; 7 bases are a match to TRBD1. The DNA of the CDR3 is TGTGCCAGCAGCGACGCAGCCGGGACAGATGTAGGGGGCTACACCTTC. Amino acids: CASSDAAGTDVGGYTF. Supplemented by reference TRBV5-5 and TRBJ1-2, the full variable domain reads DAGVTQSPTHLIKTRGQQVTLRCSPISGHKSVSWYQQVLGQGPQFIFQYYEKEERGRGNFPDRFSARQFPNYSSELNVNALLLGDSALYLCASSDAAGTDVGGYTFGSGTRLTVV.